The 28 T cell receptor beta chains in this list originate from one sample, sequenced in a study of blood T cell repertoires in COVID-19. TCRdb's copy holds only in-frame clones and misses some; the assay was immunoSEQ multiplex PCR. Of approximately 300,000 clones in the sample, more than 90% are singletons; the top ten hold approximately 17%. Sequencing was done on a sample of PBMCs or T cells enriched from blood (not recorded which). These receptors were taken from a young woman who had recovered from COVID-19.

This chain joins TRBV12-5 and TRBJ1-1; D is perhaps TRBD1 (6 bases). Germline CDR1 LGHNT, CDR2 FRNRAP. The V end was cut by 0 bases, the J end by 5 bases, with 16 bases between. The CDR3 is 16 amino acids. The CDR3 sequence: CASGLVRTGRRTEAFF. The CDR3 region has the DNA TGTGCTAGTGGTTTGGTACGAACAGGGCGAAGGACTGAAGCTTTCTTT. The whole variable domain, filled in from reference TRBV12-5 and TRBJ1-1, reads DARVTQTPRHKVTEMGQEVTMRCQPILGHNTVFWYRQTMMQGLELLAYFRNRAPLDDSGMPKDRFSAEMPDATLATLKIQPSEPRDSAVYFCASGLVRTGRRTEAFFGQGTRLTVV.

This CDR3 is CASSLDQGWGEQFF. CDR3 nucleotides: TGCGCCAGCAGCTTGGATCAGGGCTGGGGTGAGCAGTTCTTC. V is TRBV5-1 and J is TRBJ2-1; possible D gene TRBD1, 5 bases. CDR1 is SGHRS, CDR2 YFSETQ, per germline. The CDR3 loop spans 14 amino acids. Trimming took 0 bases from V and 9 from J, leaving 13 bases between them. Full variable domain (outside the CDR3, taken from reference TRBV5-1 and TRBJ2-1): KAGVTQTPRYLIKTRGQQVTLSCSPISGHRSVSWYQQTPGQGLQFLFEYFSETQRNKGNFPGRFSGRQFSNSRSEMNVSTLELGDSALYLCASSLDQGWGEQFFGPGTRLTVL.

The J gene is TRBJ1-2, the V gene TRBV7-2; 9 bases agree with TRBD1. Germline V CDR1 and CDR2: SGHTA, FQGNSA. V lost 1 base to trimming and J lost 8 bases; unmatched junction nucleotides: 5. The CDR3 is made up of 14 amino acids. This CDR3 is CASSLGDRVGGYTF. The CDR3 DNA follows: TGTGCCAGCAGCTTAGGGGACAGGGTAGGAGGCTACACCTTC.

This clone has only one observation. The gene calls are TRBV29-1 and TRBJ1-5; TRBD1 matches at 9 bases. The germline V gene has CDR1 SQVTM and CDR2 ANQGSEA. J was trimmed by 5 bases and V by 7 bases; bases with no gene match: 9. This CDR3 has 14 residues. CDR3 coding DNA: TGCAGCGCGCCGGGACAGGGAACCCATCAGCCCCAGCATTTT. As protein: CSAPGQGTHQPQHF.

This clone was recorded once. The J gene is TRBJ1-1, the V gene TRBV11-3; the D gene is possibly TRBD1 (6 bases). The CDR3 spans 15 residues. Germline V gene sequence: CDR1 SGHNT, CDR2 YENEEA. V dropped 6 bases and J dropped 1 base, with 15 bases sitting between them. CDR3 in DNA: TGTGCCAGCAGACCGTCGACAGGCCGGAACACTGAAGCTTTCTTT. Protein sequence: CASRPSTGRNTEAFF.

The V and J genes are TRBV7-2 and TRBJ2-2, with 15 positions matching TRBD2. The germline gives CDR1 SGHTA, CDR2 FQGNSA. The V gene end was trimmed by 3 bases and the J gene end by 1 base; junction bases not matched to a gene: 3. This CDR3 comprises 18 residues. CDR3: CASSFLGLAGGNTGELFF. As DNA, the CDR3 is TGTGCCAGCAGCTTCTTGGGACTAGCGGGGGGGAACACCGGGGAGCTGTTTTTT.

The chain carries TRBV28 and TRBJ2-5; TRBD2 matches 8 bases. The CDR3 contains 16 residues. Germline V gene sequence: CDR1 MDHEN, CDR2 SYDVKM. V dropped 8 bases and J dropped 5; count of bases not matched to a gene: 16. CDR3 region: CASVSQAGGSFETQYF. Written as DNA, the CDR3 is TGTGCCAGCGTTTCCCAGGCGGGAGGAAGTTTTGAGACCCAGTACTTC.

The rearrangement uses TRBV7-8 and TRBJ1-5; no reliable D call. The CDR3 is 13 amino acids. Trimming took off 5 bases at V and 7 bases at J, with 12 bases between the two ends. Germline V gene sequence: CDR1 SGHVS, CDR2 FQNEAQ. CDR3 coding DNA: TGTGCCAGCAGCGTCAGCGTTTGGCAGCCCCAGCATTTT. Translating gives CASSVSVWQPQHF.

The V gene is TRBV11-2, the J gene TRBJ2-7, with D unresolved. Germline V gene lookup returns CDR1 SGHAT and CDR2 FQNNGV. Trimming removed 5 bases from V and 0 bases from J, with 8 bases in between. The CDR3 is 13 amino acids. The CDR3 region is CASSPPLSYEQYF. The CDR3 DNA is TGTGCCAGCAGCCCTCCCCTCTCCTACGAGCAGTACTTC.

The J gene is TRBJ1-5, the V gene TRBV4-3; D not resolved. Trimming cost V 0 bases and J 4 bases, with 13 bases left between them. The germline CDR1 and CDR2 sequences are LGHNA and YSLEER. The CDR3 loop spans 16 amino acids. DNA for the CDR3: TGCGCCAGCAGCCAAGATTCCGGAGGGCAGAATCAGCCCCAGCATTTT. Amino acid sequence: CASSQDSGGQNQPQHF.

The CDR3 sequence: CASSLGELAGDEQYF. The DNA for the CDR3 is TGTGCCAGCAGTTTAGGCGAACTAGCGGGAGACGAGCAGTACTTC. This rearrangement joins TRBV27 to TRBJ2-7; 11 bases match TRBD2. V lost 2 bases and J lost 5; bases outside the gene matches: 5. This CDR3 contains 15 residues. Germline V gene sequence: CDR1 MNHEY, CDR2 SMNVEV (reference sequence).

This clone turned up a few times. This chain links TRBV30 with TRBJ1-3; D is unclear. V dropped 1 base and J dropped 0 bases, with 7 bases sitting between them. Germline lookup yields CDR1 GTSNPN and CDR2 SVGIG (reference sequence). The CDR3 is 14 amino acids. The chain's CDR3 is CAWSGTSSGNTIYF. CDR3 sequence (DNA): TGTGCCTGGAGTGGAACGAGCTCTGGAAACACCATATATTTT.

The chain recombines TRBV11-2 with TRBJ1-1; no definite D call. CDR3 length: 13 amino acids. Trimming left V 5 bases short and J 9 bases short, with 16 bases between. The germline V gene has CDR1 SGHAT and CDR2 FQNNGV. CDR3 coding DNA: TGTGCCAGCAGCCCCCTTTCGAGTGTCCAAGCTTTCTTT. It encodes CASSPLSSVQAFF.

This chain links TRBV28 with TRBJ2-2; TRBD2 is a possible D gene (5 bases). This CDR3 comprises 17 residues. Germline V CDR1 and CDR2: MDHEN, SYDVKM. V shed 2 bases and J shed 4 bases, with 17 bases lying between them. Written as DNA, the CDR3 is TGTGCCAGCAGTTTACTGACTATCCAGCTGATCACCGGGGAGCTGTTTTTT. Encoded protein: CASSLLTIQLITGELFF.

As regards this clone: The junction differs from germline at one of its ends, possibly a read error. The chain carries TRBV3-1 (or the pseudogene TRBV3-2) and TRBJ1-2; maybe TRBD1 (6 bases). The CDR3 has 14 amino acids. Looked up from germline, CDR1 is LGHDT and CDR2 is YNNKEL (reference sequence). The CDR3 is CASSQGDTKYGYTF. As DNA, the CDR3 is TGTGCCAGCAGCCAGGGGGACACTAAGTATGGCTACACCTTC.

The chain has TRBV7-2 and TRBJ2-3; 12 bases fit TRBD2. The CDR3 totals 15 residues. With V trimmed by 2 bases and J by 4 bases, 1 base remained unmatched. The germline V gene encodes CDR1 SGHTA and CDR2 FQGNSA. In DNA, the CDR3 is TGTGCCAGCAGCTTACGGACTAGCGGGGCAGATACGCAGTATTTT. Its translation: CASSLRTSGADTQYF.

This chain uses TRBV29-1 with TRBJ2-7; 11 positions match TRBD1. There are 12 residues in the CDR3. Unmatched junction bases numbered 7, after V lost 8 bases and J lost 7 bases. CDR1 and CDR2 from the germline V gene are SQVTM and ANQGSEA. The CDR3 DNA follows: TGCAGCATACGGGACAGGGGGAGAGAGCAGTACTTC. This codes for CSIRDRGREQYF.

The chain recombines TRBV7-9 with TRBJ2-1; maybe TRBD2 (6 bases). The germline gives CDR1 SEHNR, CDR2 FQNEAQ (reference sequence). The CDR3 loop spans 16 amino acids. Trimming removed 2 bases from V and 7 bases from J, with 18 bases in between. CDR3 sequence reads: CASSLMGGKSINEQFF. CDR3 DNA sequence: TGTGCCAGCAGCTTAATGGGAGGAAAGAGCATTAATGAGCAGTTCTTC.

This clone was counted once. The V and J genes are TRBV28 and TRBJ2-1; 9 bases match TRBD2. The CDR3 spans 16 residues. V lost 5 bases to trimming and J lost 4 bases; unmatched junction nucleotides: 9. CDR1 MDHEN and CDR2 SYDVKM come from the germline V gene. Here the CDR3 reads CASSAYSGRGYNEQFF. The CDR3 coding sequence is TGTGCCAGCAGTGCCTATAGCGGGAGAGGTTACAATGAGCAGTTCTTC.

The chain has TRBV29-1 and TRBJ2-1, with 8 bases aligning to TRBD1. CDR3 length: 12 amino acids. V dropped 6 bases and J dropped 7; count of bases not matched to a gene: 5. The V gene's germline CDR1 is SQVTM and CDR2 ANQGSEA. CDR3 in DNA: TGCAGCGTCGGACAGGGCCGTAATGAGCAGTTCTTC. Its protein product is CSVGQGRNEQFF.

The chain joins TRBV4-2 to TRBJ1-2; 7 nucleotides align to TRBD1. The CDR3 runs to 16 residues. The junction had 4 bases not matched to a gene; V was cut back by 0 bases and J by 0 bases. Germline CDR1 LGHNA, CDR2 YNFKEQ. The CDR3 loop is CASSQESRGANYGYTF. For the CDR3, the DNA is TGTGCCAGCAGCCAAGAAAGCAGGGGGGCTAACTATGGCTACACCTTC.

The rearrangement joins TRBV3-1 (or the pseudogene TRBV3-2) to TRBJ2-1; 8 bases are a match to TRBD2. The V gene end was trimmed by 4 bases and the J gene end by 1 base; junction bases not matched to a gene: 6. The CDR3 covers 16 residues. Germline CDR1 reads LGHDT; CDR2 reads YNNKEL (reference sequence). The CDR3 DNA is TGTGCCAGCAGCCCCCAAGCGGGAGTATCCTACAATGAGCAGTTCTTC. Protein sequence: CASSPQAGVSYNEQFF.

V and J are TRBV28 and TRBJ2-7; TRBD2 matches 7 bases. CDR1 is MDHEN and CDR2 is SYDVKM in the germline V gene. The trim removed 6 bases at V and 4 bases at J, leaving 15 bases unmatched. The CDR3 consists of 16 residues. CDR3 amino acids: CASSLGQAGPRYEQYF. CDR3 in DNA: TGTGCCAGCAGCCTAGGTCAAGCGGGACCCCGGTACGAGCAGTACTTC.

The V and J genes are TRBV12-3 or TRBV12-4 and TRBJ1-2; 9 bases agree with TRBD1. V lost 6 bases to trimming and J lost 3 bases; unmatched junction nucleotides: 2. This CDR3 has 13 amino acids. The DNA of the CDR3 is TGTGCCAGCAGACAGGGGGCGGACTATGGCTACACCTTC. Translated, it gives CASRQGADYGYTF.

The sample holds one count of this clone. This chain uses TRBV7-6 with TRBJ2-5; 8 bases map to TRBD1. There are 16 residues in the CDR3. CDR1 is SGHVS, CDR2 FNYEAQ, per germline. The trim removed 2 bases at V and 1 base at J, leaving 6 bases unmatched. The CDR3 region is CASSLQQGESQETQYF. The CDR3 DNA sequence: TGTGCCAGCAGCTTACAACAGGGGGAGAGCCAAGAGACCCAGTACTTC. Together with reference TRBV7-6 and TRBJ2-5, the CDR3 gives the full variable domain: GAGVSQSPRYKVTKRGQDVALRCDPISGHVSLYWYRQALGQGPEFLTYFNYEAQQDKSGLPNDRFSAERPEGSISTLTIQRTEQRDSAMYRCASSLQQGESQETQYFGPGTRLLVL.

V and J are TRBV28 and TRBJ2-7; 7 bases line up with TRBD1. The length of the CDR3 is 15 residues. Trimming cost V 6 bases and J 5 bases; bases outside gene matches: 13. Looked up from germline, CDR1 is MDHEN and CDR2 is SYDVKM. The CDR3 DNA sequence: TGTGCCAGCAGGACCCCTCCCCCCACAGGGGACGAGCAGTACTTC. Amino acid sequence: CASRTPPPTGDEQYF.

The V gene is TRBV19, the J gene TRBJ2-2; 8 bases are shared with TRBD1. The CDR3 is made up of 15 amino acids. V was pared by 5 bases and J by 4 bases, with 6 bases of the junction left unmatched. CDR1 is LNHDA and CDR2 is SQIVND in the germline V gene (reference sequence). The CDR3 nucleotides are TGTGCCAGTAGTCCTGGACAGGGTTTCACCGGGGAGCTGTTTTTT. Amino acids: CASSPGQGFTGELFF.

The chain couples TRBV19 to TRBJ1-2; no reliable D call. Germline V lookup: CDR1 LNHDA, CDR2 SQIVND (reference sequence). This CDR3 is built from 15 residues. V was pared by 3 bases and J by 6 bases, with 17 bases between. The CDR3 nucleotides read TGTGCCAGTAGTATTACCCATCCGGGGTTTGATGGCTACACCTTC. This sequence encodes CASSITHPGFDGYTF.